The 27 T cell receptor beta chains below were found in one sample sequenced in a study of T cell changes during pregnancy in multiple sclerosis. TCRdb's copy holds only in-frame clones and misses some; the assay was immunoSEQ multiplex PCR. The sample lists tens of thousands of clones, approximately 91% occurring once. Sequenced material: peripheral blood, taken in the third trimester of pregnancy. The origin of the receptors is a female donor with multiple sclerosis, enrolled in a pregnancy study.

CDR3 in amino acids: CATKGQGYEKLFF. CDR3 sequence (DNA): TGTGCCACCAAGGGACAGGGGTATGAAAAACTGTTTTTT. The V and J genes are TRBV15 and TRBJ1-4; the match to TRBD1 covers 10 bases. This CDR3 contains 13 residues. Per the germline V gene, CDR1 is LNHNV and CDR2 is YYDKDF (reference sequence). The V segment lost 7 bases and the J segment 6 bases; nucleotides outside the gene matches: 2.

The chain couples TRBV7-9 to TRBJ2-3, with D perhaps TRBD2 (5 bases). This CDR3 has 17 amino acids. Trimming took off 0 bases at V and 2 bases at J, with 15 bases between the two ends. Germline loops: CDR1 SEHNR, CDR2 FQNEAQ (reference sequence). The CDR3 DNA sequence: TGTGCCAGCAGCTTAGCGCTTACCCTAGCCCTCACAGATACGCAGTATTTT. This sequence encodes CASSLALTLALTDTQYF. Supplemented by reference TRBV7-9 and TRBJ2-3, the full variable domain reads DTGVSQNPRHKITKRGQNVTFRCDPISEHNRLYWYRQTLGQGPEFLTYFQNEAQLEKSRLLSDRFSAERPKGSFSTLEIQRTEQGDSAMYLCASSLALTLALTDTQYFGPGTRLTVL.

The genes are TRBV2 and TRBJ1-5; no clear D gene. V was cut by 5 bases and J by 6 bases, with 17 bases left in between. CDR3 length equals 15 residues. CDR1 is SNHLY, CDR2 FYNNEI, per germline. The CDR3 region has the DNA TGTGCCAGCAGTTGGGCGGGTGAAGTAGGTCAGCCCCAGCATTTT. Translation: CASSWAGEVGQPQHF.

The V gene is TRBV5-1, the J gene TRBJ1-1; tentative D call: TRBD1 (5 bases). Germline V gives CDR1 SGHRS, CDR2 YFSETQ. Trimming took 0 bases from V and 4 from J, leaving 19 bases between them. The CDR3 is 17 residues long. The CDR3 nucleotides read TGCGCCAGCAGCTTGGTTGGGGCAGGGCGGTTGGGCACTGAAGCTTTCTTT. It encodes CASSLVGAGRLGTEAFF.

V is TRBV6-5 and J is TRBJ2-7; 7 bases are shared with TRBD2. In germline, CDR1 is MNHEY, CDR2 SVGAGI. This CDR3 comprises 14 residues. The V segment lost 6 bases and the J segment 4 bases; nucleotides outside the gene matches: 9. This chain's CDR3 is CASSSGLGSYEQYF. In DNA form, the CDR3 reads TGTGCCAGCAGCTCCGGACTAGGTTCTTACGAGCAGTACTTC.

J is TRBJ1-4 and V is TRBV2, with 8 bases that match TRBD1. CDR1 and CDR2 from the germline V gene are SNHLY and FYNNEI. V lost 6 bases, J lost 0 bases, and 6 bases stayed unmatched. This CDR3 has 16 residues. The CDR3 loop is CASRIQGAATNEKLFF. As DNA, the CDR3 is TGTGCCAGCAGGATCCAGGGGGCCGCAACTAATGAAAAACTGTTTTTT.

The genes are TRBV7-9 and TRBJ1-2, with TRBD1 matching 8 bases. Per the germline V gene, CDR1 is SEHNR and CDR2 is FQNEAQ (reference sequence). The CDR3 length is 15 residues. With 2 bases clipped from V and 1 base from J, the junction kept 3 bases outside the gene matches. As DNA, the CDR3 is TGTGCCAGCAGCTTAACAGGGGGGCGTAACTATGGCTACACCTTC. Translation: CASSLTGGRNYGYTF.

This clone showed up just once. The chain couples TRBV10-3 to TRBJ1-1, with D perhaps TRBD1 (5 bases). Looked up from germline, CDR1 is ENHRY and CDR2 is SYGVKD. This CDR3 comprises 12 residues. V was trimmed by 9 bases and J by 4 bases, leaving 12 bases between them. DNA of the CDR3: TGTGCCATGGCCGGGGGAAGCACTGAAGCTTTCTTT. It encodes CAMAGGSTEAFF.

The rearrangement joins TRBV2 to TRBJ1-2; 8 nucleotides align to TRBD1. The germline V gene has CDR1 SNHLY and CDR2 FYNNEI. V lost 5 bases to trimming and J lost 8 bases; unmatched junction nucleotides: 4. The length of the CDR3 is 12 residues. The CDR3 bases are TGTGCCAGCAGTCCAGGGGGCCCGGGCTACACCTTC. Residues: CASSPGGPGYTF. Full variable domain (missing parts from reference TRBV2 and TRBJ1-2): EPEVTQTPSHQVTQMGQEVILRCVPISNHLYFYWYRQILGQKVEFLVSFYNNEISEKSEIFDDQFSVERPDGSNFTLKIRSTKLEDSAMYFCASSPGGPGYTFGSGTRLTVV.

CDR3 sequence reads: CASSLTSGGTYEQYF. CDR3 bases: TGTGCCAGCAGCCTAACTAGCGGGGGAACCTACGAGCAGTACTTC. The V and J genes are TRBV11-2 and TRBJ2-7, with 11 bases that match TRBD2. V gave up 5 bases and J gave up 2 bases; unmatched junction bases: 5. The germline gives CDR1 SGHAT, CDR2 FQNNGV. The CDR3 runs to 15 residues.

This clone was observed a single time. The rearrangement links TRBV28 to TRBJ2-3, with 14 bases that match TRBD2. The ends lost 4 bases at V and 2 bases at J; junction bases unmatched: 11. The CDR3 runs 19 residues. The germline V gene has CDR1 MDHEN and CDR2 SYDVKM. CDR3 in amino acids: CASSSINRTSGGHTDTQYF. CDR3 coding DNA: TGTGCCAGCAGTTCAATCAACCGGACTAGCGGGGGGCACACAGATACGCAGTATTTT.

V and J are TRBV30 and TRBJ1-5, with D possibly matching TRBD1 (5 bases). Per germline, CDR1 GTSNPN and CDR2 SVGIG (reference sequence). CDR3 size: 14 residues. V lost 4 bases to trimming and J lost 2 bases, with 12 bases between them. The CDR3 sequence: CAWTLPGGNQPQHF. CDR3 DNA sequence: TGTGCCTGGACCCTCCCGGGGGGCAATCAGCCCCAGCATTTT.

This chain uses TRBV2 with TRBJ2-5; 7 bases fit TRBD1. With V trimmed by 8 bases and J by 5 bases, 5 bases remained unmatched. Germline V lookup: CDR1 SNHLY, CDR2 FYNNEI. The CDR3 contains 12 residues. The DNA of the CDR3 is TGTGCCAGCCTACAGGGGTGGGAGACCCAGTACTTC. As protein: CASLQGWETQYF.

The chain couples TRBV18 to TRBJ2-1; 10 bases line up with TRBD1. The germline V gene has CDR1 KGHSH and CDR2 LQKENI. The CDR3 is 18 amino acids. V was pared by 3 bases and J by 4 bases, with 12 bases of the junction left unmatched. The CDR3 region is CASSPVYLTGGGYNEQFF. CDR3 nucleotides: TGTGCCAGCTCACCCGTCTACCTGACAGGGGGCGGGTACAATGAGCAGTTCTTC.

The chain links TRBV4-1 to TRBJ1-3, with TRBD1 as a possible D gene (6 bases). The germline V gene encodes CDR1 MGHRA and CDR2 YSYEKL. The CDR3 covers 13 residues. V lost 0 bases and J 9 bases, leaving 9 bases between the germline ends. The CDR3 nucleotides read TGCGCCAGCAGCCAAGATGAAGGGGGCACCATATATTTT. It encodes CASSQDEGGTIYF.

The table lists this clone with a count of one. The CDR3: CASSYSRAGGEQFF. As DNA, the CDR3 is TGTGCCAGCAGTTACTCGAGGGCGGGGGGAGAGCAGTTCTTC. The genes are TRBV6-5 and TRBJ2-1; TRBD2 agrees at 8 bases. The CDR3 loop spans 14 amino acids. Germline V lookup: CDR1 MNHEY, CDR2 SVGAGI. V was clipped by 0 bases and J by 10 bases; unmatched bases: 5.

V usage is TRBV14 and J usage is TRBJ2-3; 10 bases are shared with TRBD2. The V gene end was trimmed by 1 base and the J gene end by 6 bases; junction bases not matched to a gene: 4. CDR3 length: 15 amino acids. Germline CDR1 and CDR2: SGHDN and FVKESK. As DNA, the CDR3 is TGTGCCAGCAGCCAAGGGCTAGCGGGGGTGGATACGCAGTATTTT. Translation: CASSQGLAGVDTQYF.

V gene TRBV6-5 combines with J gene TRBJ1-3; 8 nucleotides align to TRBD1. The germline V gene encodes CDR1 MNHEY and CDR2 SVGAGI. V shed 5 bases, J shed 2 bases, and the junction held 5 bases outside the gene matches. CDR3 length equals 15 residues. The CDR3 region has the DNA TGTGCCAGCAGTCGACAGGGGTTAGCTGGAAACACCATATATTTT. Amino acids: CASSRQGLAGNTIYF.

The chain links TRBV5-6 to TRBJ1-4, with 8 positions matching TRBD1. The germline V gene encodes CDR1 SGHDT and CDR2 YYEEEE. This CDR3 has 15 residues. V shed 0 bases and J 7 bases; nucleotides not matched to a gene: 5. The CDR3 sequence: CASSLAGQGGEKLFF. The DNA of the CDR3 is TGTGCCAGCAGCTTGGCCGGACAGGGCGGTGAAAAACTGTTTTTT.

The rearrangement uses TRBV27 and TRBJ2-6; 8 bases map to TRBD1. This CDR3 region has 19 residues. Germline assignment: CDR1 MNHEY and CDR2 SMNVEV (reference sequence). V was pared by 1 base and J by 0 bases, with 8 bases of the junction left unmatched. CDR3 coding DNA: TGTGCCAGCAGTTTATGGGGGGACAGGCTCCTCTCTGGGGCCAACGTCCTGACTTTC. It codes for CASSLWGDRLLSGANVLTF.

The chain employs TRBV5-4 and TRBJ2-2; 8 nucleotides agree with TRBD1. Germline values: CDR1 SGHNT, CDR2 YYREEE (reference sequence). The CDR3 totals 16 residues. With 0 bases clipped from V and 10 bases from J, the junction kept 11 bases outside the gene matches. The CDR3 here is CASSLGGQGAWEELFF. CDR3 coding DNA: TGTGCCAGCAGCTTGGGCGGGCAGGGGGCGTGGGAGGAGCTGTTTTTT.

The chain links TRBV20-1 to TRBJ1-2; perhaps TRBD1 as D (6 bases). Trimming left V 6 bases short and J 4 bases short, with 9 bases between. The germline V gene encodes CDR1 DFQATT and CDR2 SNEGSKA (reference sequence). This CDR3 has 11 residues. CDR3 nucleotide sequence: TGCAGTGCCAAGGACAGCTATGGCTACACCTTC. It translates to CSAKDSYGYTF.

This clone was counted at least ten times. This chain joins TRBV6-6 and TRBJ2-1; 8 bases align to TRBD2. CDR1 is MNHNY and CDR2 is SVGAGI in the germline V gene (reference sequence). V dropped 6 bases and J dropped 8; count of bases not matched to a gene: 12. There are 15 residues in the CDR3. For the CDR3, the DNA is TGTGCCAGCAGATCCGGGGGGGCCGAGAGCGATGAGCAGTTCTTC. It yields the protein CASRSGGAESDEQFF.

V and J are TRBV2 and TRBJ1-1; 7 bases line up with TRBD1. This CDR3 spans 15 amino acids. The germline V gene has CDR1 SNHLY and CDR2 FYNNEI. Losses at the gene ends were 3 bases for V and 1 base for J; bases not matched to a gene: 5. The CDR3 region has the DNA TGTGCCAGCAGTGACGGTGACAGGGAGAACACTGAAGCTTTCTTT. Translation: CASSDGDRENTEAFF.

This chain uses TRBV7-2 with TRBJ2-7; D might be TRBD2 (7 bases). V was pared by 1 base and J by 4 bases, with 14 bases between. Per the germline V gene, CDR1 is SGHTA and CDR2 is FQGNSA. The CDR3 spans 15 residues. In DNA form, the CDR3 reads TGTGCCAGCAGCTTAGGGGGGGGGCCCCCGTACGAGCAGTACTTC. It codes for CASSLGGGPPYEQYF.

The chain is built from TRBV5-4 and TRBJ2-3; 7 nucleotides match TRBD2. The CDR3 runs to 14 residues. Germline V gene lookup returns CDR1 SGHNT and CDR2 YYREEE (reference sequence). The trim removed 5 bases at V and 2 bases at J, leaving 5 bases unmatched. CDR3 coding DNA: TGTGCCAGCAGGCCGGGACTACACACAGATACGCAGTATTTT. It specifies CASRPGLHTDTQYF.

The count of this clone is one. This chain uses TRBV27 with TRBJ2-5; D perhaps matches TRBD2 (6 bases). V dropped 8 bases and J dropped 5 bases, with 15 bases sitting between them. This CDR3 has 13 residues. Germline CDR1 is MNHEY and CDR2 is SMNVEV (reference sequence). The DNA of the CDR3 is TGTGCCAGCGTCCCTTGGGGAGGCGAGACCCAGTACTTC. This codes for CASVPWGGETQYF.